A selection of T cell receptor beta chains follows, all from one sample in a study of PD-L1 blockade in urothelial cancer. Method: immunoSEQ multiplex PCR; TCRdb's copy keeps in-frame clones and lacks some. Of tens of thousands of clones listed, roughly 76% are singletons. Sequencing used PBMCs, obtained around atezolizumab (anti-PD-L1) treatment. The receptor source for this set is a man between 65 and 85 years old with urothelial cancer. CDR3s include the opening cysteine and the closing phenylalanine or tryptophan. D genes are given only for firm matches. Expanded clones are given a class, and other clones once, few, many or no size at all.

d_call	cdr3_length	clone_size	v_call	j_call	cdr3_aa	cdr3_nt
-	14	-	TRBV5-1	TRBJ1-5	CASKEGTSNQPQHF	TGCGCCAGCAAAGAGGGAACTAGCAATCAGCCCCAGCATTTT
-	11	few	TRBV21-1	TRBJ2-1	CASSPRCEQFF	TGTGCCAGCAGCCCTAGGTGTGAGCAGTTCTTC
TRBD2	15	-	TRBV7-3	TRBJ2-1	CASSPAGGVYNEQFF	TGTGCCAGCAGCCCCGCTGGGGGGGTCTACAATGAGCAGTTCTTC
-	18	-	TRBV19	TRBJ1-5	CASSIAPQGFFSNQPQHF	TGTGCCAGTAGTATAGCCCCTCAGGGGTTCTTTAGCAATCAGCCCCAGCATTTT
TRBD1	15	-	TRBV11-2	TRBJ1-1	CASSLQTGWNTEAFF	TGTGCCAGCAGCTTACAGACAGGGTGGAACACTGAAGCTTTCTTT
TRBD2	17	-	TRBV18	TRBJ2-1	CASSPRSGGNLYNEQFF	TGTGCCAGCTCACCACGTAGCGGGGGGAACTTGTATAATGAGCAGTTCTTC
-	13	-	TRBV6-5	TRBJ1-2	CASSPLDTYGYTF	TGTGCCAGCAGTCCCCTGGACACCTATGGCTACACCTTC
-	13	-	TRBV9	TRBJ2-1	CASSVGVNNEQFF	TGTGCCAGCAGCGTAGGTGTAAACAATGAGCAGTTCTTC
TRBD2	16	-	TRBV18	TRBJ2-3	CASSPGLAGVADTQYF	TGTGCCAGCTCACCCGGACTAGCGGGGGTGGCAGATACGCAGTATTTT
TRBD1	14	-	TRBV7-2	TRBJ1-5	CASSFGQGLGPQHF	TGTGCCAGCAGCTTCGGACAGGGGCTGGGGCCCCAGCATTTT
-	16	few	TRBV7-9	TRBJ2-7	CASSLAPPQGSYEQYF	TGTGCCAGCAGCTTAGCGCCCCCACAGGGCTCCTACGAGCAGTACTTC
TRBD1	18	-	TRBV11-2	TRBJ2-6	CASSSGTGVLSGANVLTF	TGTGCCAGCAGCTCCGGGACAGGGGTTCTCTCTGGGGCCAACGTCCTGACTTTC
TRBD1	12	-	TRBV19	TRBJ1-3	CASRAGGNTIYF	TGTGCCAGTCGGGCAGGGGGGAACACCATATATTTT
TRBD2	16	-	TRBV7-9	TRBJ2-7	CASSSGLAGTTYEQYF	TGTGCCAGCAGCTCGGGACTAGCGGGCACGACCTACGAGCAGTACTTC
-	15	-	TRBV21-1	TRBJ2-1	CASSLDSSPYNEQFF	TGTGCCAGCAGCCTCGACAGTTCCCCCTACAATGAGCAGTTCTTC
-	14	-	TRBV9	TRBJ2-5	CASFHGSPKETQYF	TGTGCCAGCTTCCACGGGAGCCCAAAAGAGACCCAGTACTTC
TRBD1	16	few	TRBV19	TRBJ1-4	CASTPDLDRVGEKLFF	TGTGCCAGTACCCCTGACCTGGACAGGGTAGGGGAAAAACTGTTTTTT
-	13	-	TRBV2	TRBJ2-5	CASSFQGRETQYF	TGTGCCAGCAGTTTCCAGGGGAGAGAGACCCAGTACTTC
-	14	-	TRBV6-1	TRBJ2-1	CASSATGTRNEQFF	TGTGCCAGCAGTGCGACCGGGACTCGCAATGAGCAGTTCTTC
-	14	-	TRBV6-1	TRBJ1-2	CASSSRGDLYGYTF	TGTGCCAGCAGTTCCCGGGGGGACCTCTATGGCTACACCTTC
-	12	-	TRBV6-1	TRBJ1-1	CASSFRGTEAFF	TGTGCCAGCAGTTTCAGGGGCACTGAAGCTTTCTTT
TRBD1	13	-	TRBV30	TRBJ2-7	CAWTSGTAYEQYF	TGTGCCTGGACCTCAGGGACAGCTTACGAGCAGTACTTC
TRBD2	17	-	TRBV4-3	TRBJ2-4	CASSQDLAGGYGGIQYF	TGCGCCAGCAGCCAAGACCTAGCGGGAGGCTACGGGGGCATTCAGTACTTC
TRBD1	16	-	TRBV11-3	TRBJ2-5	CASSFESDRFRETQYF	TGTGCCAGCAGCTTTGAATCGGACAGGTTCCGAGAGACCCAGTACTTC
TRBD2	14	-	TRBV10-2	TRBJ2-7	CASSWTSGSYEQYF	TGCGCCAGCAGTTGGACTAGCGGGAGTTACGAGCAGTACTTC
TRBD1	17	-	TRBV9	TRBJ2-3	CASSLLTGGFGTDTQYF	TGTGCCAGCAGCCTCCTCACAGGGGGCTTTGGCACAGATACGCAGTATTTT
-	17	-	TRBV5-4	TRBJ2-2	CASSPRGGRPNTGELFF	TGTGCCAGCAGCCCGAGAGGGGGACGGCCGAACACCGGGGAGCTGTTTTTT
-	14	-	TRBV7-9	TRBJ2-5	CASSLGQFQETQYF	TGTGCCAGCAGCTTAGGACAGTTTCAAGAGACCCAGTACTTC
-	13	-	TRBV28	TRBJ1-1	CASVRGLNTEAFF	TGTGCCAGCGTAAGAGGATTGAACACTGAAGCTTTCTTT
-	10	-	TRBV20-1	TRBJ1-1	CSATYTEAFF	TGCAGTGCTACCTATACTGAAGCTTTCTTT
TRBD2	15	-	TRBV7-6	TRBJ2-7	CASSLGTSGSNEQYF	TGTGCCAGCAGCTTAGGGACTAGCGGGAGTAACGAGCAGTACTTC
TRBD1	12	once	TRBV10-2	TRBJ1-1	CASSTQGAEAFF	TGCGCCAGCAGTACGCAGGGGGCTGAAGCTTTCTTT
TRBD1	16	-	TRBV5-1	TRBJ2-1	CASSLRPGQGGNEQFF	TGCGCCAGCAGCTTGAGGCCGGGACAGGGGGGCAATGAGCAGTTCTTC
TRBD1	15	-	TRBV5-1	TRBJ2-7	CASSPDRVSPYEQYF	TGCGCCAGCAGTCCGGACAGGGTAAGCCCCTACGAGCAGTACTTC
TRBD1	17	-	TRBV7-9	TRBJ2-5	CASSLRGTGVRQETQYF	TGTGCCAGCAGCTTACGGGGGACAGGGGTCCGCCAAGAGACCCAGTACTTC
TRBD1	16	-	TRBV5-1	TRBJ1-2	CASSHDRDRTRGGYTF	TGCGCCAGCAGCCACGACCGGGACAGGACGAGGGGTGGCTACACCTTC
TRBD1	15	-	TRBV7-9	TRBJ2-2	CASSRIQGAGGELFF	TGTGCCAGCAGCAGAATACAGGGGGCCGGCGGGGAGCTGTTTTTT
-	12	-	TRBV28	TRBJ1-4	CAARRGDEKLFF	TGCGCGGCGAGGAGGGGTGATGAAAAACTGTTTTTT
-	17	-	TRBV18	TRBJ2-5	CASSPNLRGVTQETQYF	TGTGCCAGCTCACCAAATTTGCGGGGAGTTACCCAAGAGACCCAGTACTTC
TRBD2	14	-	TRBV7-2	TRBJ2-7	CASSRRLAGDEQYF	TGTGCCAGCAGCCGTCGACTAGCGGGAGACGAGCAGTACTTC
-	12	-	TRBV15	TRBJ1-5	CATSRANLPQHF	TGTGCCACCAGCAGGGCCAATTTACCCCAGCATTTT
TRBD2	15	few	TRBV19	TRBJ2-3	CASSIASGKTDTQYF	TGTGCCAGTAGTATAGCTAGCGGGAAGACAGATACGCAGTATTTT
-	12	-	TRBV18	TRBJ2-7	CASSRGREEQYF	TGTGCCAGCTCACGGGGCCGGGAGGAGCAGTACTTC
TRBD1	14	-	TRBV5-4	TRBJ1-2	CASSSTGGAGGYTF	TGTGCCAGCAGCTCTACAGGGGGCGCGGGTGGCTACACCTTC
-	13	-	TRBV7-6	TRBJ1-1	CASSAGRNTEAFF	TGTGCCAGCAGCGCGGGGAGAAACACTGAAGCTTTCTTT
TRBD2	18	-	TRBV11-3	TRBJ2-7	CASSPPGASGSPSYEQYF	TGTGCCAGCAGCCCCCCAGGGGCTAGCGGGAGCCCCTCCTACGAGCAGTACTTC
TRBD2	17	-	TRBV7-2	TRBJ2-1	CASSSGGTSGSINEQFF	TGTGCCAGCAGCTCGGGGGGGACTAGCGGGAGTATTAATGAGCAGTTCTTC
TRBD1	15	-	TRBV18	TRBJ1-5	CASSPGTATNQPQHF	TGTGCCAGCTCACCTGGGACAGCTACCAATCAGCCCCAGCATTTT